Shown below are 3 T cell receptor beta chains from a single sample sequenced in a study of Ad26.COV2.S vaccination and SARS-CoV-2 variants. Treatment noted: around 19 received Ad26.COV2.S at low or high dose, single or two shots; 5 received placebo; per-sample allocation not given. The study sampled participants on day 63 after the first vaccine or placebo injection. The protocol was immunoSEQ multiplex PCR, while the TCRdb copy is restricted to in-frame clones and leaves out a portion. The data hold more than 350,000 clones, with around nine tenths observed a single time. The input for sequencing was peripheral blood, taken in a trial of Ad26.COV2.S vaccine versus placebo. The source of these receptors is a person between 18 and 59 years old who received the Ad26.COV2.S COVID-19 vaccine or a placebo.

This chain links TRBV10-3 with TRBJ2-7, with TRBD1 matching 11 bases. The CDR3 has 14 amino acids. The V and J ends lost 3 bases and 5 bases, in that order; junction bases with no gene match: 3. Germline V lookup: CDR1 ENHRY, CDR2 SYGVKD. In nucleotides, the CDR3 is TGTGCCATCAGTGAACCGGGACAGGGGGACGAGCAGTACTTC. Translating it yields CAISEPGQGDEQYF.

V gene TRBV14 combines with J gene TRBJ2-7, with D possibly TRBD2 on 5 matching bases. Germline V gene data show CDR1 as SGHDN and CDR2 as FVKESK. This CDR3 has 13 amino acids. Trimming shortened V by 4 bases and J by 1 base, and 8 bases separated the two germline ends. CDR3 coding DNA: TGTGCCAGCAGCCTACGGGGTTCCTACGAGCAGTACTTC. Translating it yields CASSLRGSYEQYF.

This chain connects TRBV6-5 to TRBJ2-7; TRBD2 is a possible D gene (5 bases). V shed 4 bases and J shed 0 bases, with 10 bases lying between them. CDR1 and CDR2 from the germline V gene are MNHEY and SVGAGI. CDR3 length equals 14 residues. The CDR3 here is CASSSRGTSYEQYF. In nucleotides, the CDR3 is TGTGCCAGCAGTTCCCGGGGAACCTCCTACGAGCAGTACTTC.